This T cell receptor (beta chain) was identified during a study of blood T cell repertoires in COVID-19. Repertoires were generated with immunoSEQ multiplex PCR, while TCRdb's copy carries only in-frame clones and drops some. The repertoire has more than 300,000 clones, approximately 91% of them found once; the top ten carry just over 0.85%. The age range of participants was about 18 to 100 years, with residence in around 22 US areas. From germline, CDR1 is WSHSY and CDR2 SAAADI. Trimming removed 6 bases from V and 0 bases from J, with 12 bases in between. CDR3 size: 15 residues. What was sequenced was PBMCs or T cells enriched from blood (not recorded which). The V and J genes are TRBV10-2 and TRBJ2-4; D is unresolved. The sequence derives from a woman aged 40 to 55 who had been exposed to COVID-19. CDR3 nucleotide sequence: TGCGCCAGCAGCGACTTTGCGGTAGCCAAAAACATTCAGTACTTC. Translated: CASSDFAVAKNIQYF.